This entry features one T cell receptor beta chain sequence. The data were taken from a study of T-cell reconstitution after alpha-beta-depleted transplantation in children. Library preparation (for TCRbeta) was performed with unique molecular identifiers. TCRdb used MiXCR to reprocess the PCR reads, holding one entry per CDR3 protein. The sample lists about 420,000 distinct CDR3 sequences; about 11% were seen once. Germline V CDR1 and CDR2: MNHEY, SVGEGT. The junction had 7 bases not matched to a gene; V was cut back by 6 bases and J by 5 bases. The CDR3 has 13 amino acids. This chain links TRBV6-2 or TRBV6-3 with TRBJ2-7; 7 bases agree with TRBD2. The receptor was isolated from a human donor who donated a stem cell graft to a child with acute myeloid leukemia. Sequenced here: PBMCs from the stem cell graft donor, sampled from the stem cell graft. CDR3 sequence: CASRKGGRNEQYF. For the CDR3, the DNA is TGTGCCAGCAGGAAGGGAGGGCGTAACGAGCAGTACTTC.